This T cell receptor (beta chain) was identified in a study of T cells in Graves' hyperthyroidism and ophthalmopathy (dated by TCRdb to between 2018 and 2021). At the level of the whole study: Peripheral blood was collected at initial diagnosis, before any treatment. According to the paper, TCR Vbeta CDR3 sequencing was carried out on roughly 130 peripheral blood samples, which came from 40 to 45 ophthalmopathy, around 75 hyperthyroidism and approximately 17 progressor patients. In addition, the study compared T-cell repertoires in thyroid tissue and in blood from six Graves' hyperthyroidism patients. The 85 to 100 discovery patients were randomly split 7:3 into training and test sets. Prospective prediction of ophthalmopathy was tested in an independent validation cohort consisting of 18 hyperthyroidism patients and 15 or so patients who later progressed to ophthalmopathy. A discovery cohort of roughly 96 patients, about 40 with Graves' ophthalmopathy and 55 to 65 with stable Graves' hyperthyroidism, was used to find distinguishing TCR V-J signatures. Following sampling, methimazole starting at 30 mg daily was given to hyperthyroidism patients, and high-dose intravenous methylprednisolone was given to ophthalmopathy patients. General study outcomes and caveats: Sample size was not statistically predetermined, and blinding of investigators to group allocation was not performed. A model built on a 13 V-J signature distinguished ophthalmopathy from stable hyperthyroidism, reaching 85% to 90% sensitivity and under 84% specificity in cross-validation and 80%/75% in testing. During validation, the model predicted progression to ophthalmopathy a median of approximately 7 months ahead of onset, with more than 60% sensitivity and 72% to 80% specificity. Most expanded thyroid clonotypes (frequency above 0.001) were also found in blood, which suggests that blood repertoires may mirror thyroid immune responses.

TCR beta CDR3 regions were amplified from RNA transcripts. The TCR CDR3 was subjected to a first round of RT-PCR using the HTBI primer set and the Qiagen OneStep RT-PCR kit. A second multiplex PCR round built the libraries, followed by size selection and purification. Sequencing of the libraries was done on an Illumina HiSeq2000 using paired-end 100 bp reads. The paper's data handling went like this. Raw data were processed with SOAPnuke, discarding reads with adapters, uncalled bases, mean Phred below 15, or no exact constant-primer or identifier match. High-quality paired reads were merged with COPE v1.2.5, and unique nucleotide sequences were defined as clonotypes. MiTCR v1.1 was used to align clonotypes to the IMGT TRBV, TRBD and TRBJ reference segments. The analysis included only V-J combinations with a frequency above 0.0001, which together covered 99.2% of the repertoires. The TCS score was defined as F50 (clonal expansion) divided by E x V (chaos), with BLOSUM62-based TCRdist calculated between CDR3 peptides within each V-J. Welch's t-statistics and random forest reduced 450 to 600 V-J features to roughly 13, which were used in a naive Bayes classifier (R e1071). TCRdb applied fastp at Q25 and MiXCR to the public reads, then kept only in-frame beta chains. Rows with a matching CDR3 protein are joined into one entry that keeps the most common DNA and genes. TCRdb assigned the V and J calls; the authors' analysis was not used. This sample holds nearly 600,000 distinct CDR3 sequences; about 14% were observed only once. The ten biggest clones cover less than 9% of the sample.

Only a few counts were recorded for this clonotype. No antigen is known for it. Base qualities are not at hand, and no much larger clone is one base apart. Inclusive of the bounding cysteine and phenylalanine, the CDR3 is 14 residues long. Only CDR3 DNA is held: 42 bases, read in frame from base 1. V loses 4 bases, J loses 4 bases, and the germline ends lie 13 bases apart. The CDR1 and CDR2 encoded by the germline V gene are MDHEN and SYDVKM. Ophthalmopathy patients had moderately to severely active disease, with a Clinical Activity Score of 3 or more, a NOSPECS grade of 4 or more, and a disease duration of less than 3 months. Any patient with an uncontrolled infection, another autoimmune disease, pregnancy or lactation was excluded. Clinical symptoms, serum thyroxine and TRAb, thyroid ultrasound, and orbital computed tomography formed the basis for the diagnoses. PBMCs were separated from roughly 10 ml of fresh peripheral blood using Ficoll-Paque density gradient centrifugation. Total RNA was extracted using Trizol reagent, and RNA quality was assessed on an Agilent 2100 Bioanalyzer.

The material sequenced was blood. The rearranged segments are TRBV28 and TRBJ1-2; TRBD1 is possibly the D segment (5 matching bases). This receptor was identified in a woman aged 18-29 years with Graves' ophthalmopathy. The nucleotide sequence is TGTGCCAGCAGTTCCCCCGGGACGGTCTATGGCTACACCTTC. This codes for CASSSPGTVYGYTF.